This TCR beta chain was sequenced in a study of response to subunit inactivated influenza vaccine. TCRdb reprocessed the RT-PCR reads via MiXCR and lists one record per CDR3 protein. Altogether over 150,000 distinct CDR3 sequences are present, around 14% being singletons, with the ten largest covering roughly 24%. Germline V gene sequence: CDR1 SGHAT, CDR2 FQNNGV. This CDR3 is 14 amino acids long. V lost 3 bases and J lost 8, with 14 bases in between. This chain uses TRBV11-2 with TRBJ2-1; D tentatively reads TRBD1 or TRBD2 (7 bases each). This receptor was taken from a man over 45 who received an inactivated influenza vaccine. The sequencing here drew on CD8+ T cells sorted from PBMCs, taken about 5 days after vaccination. Here the CDR3 reads CASSFYRGGDEQFF. The DNA for the CDR3 is TGTGCCAGCAGCTTTTACAGGGGAGGGGATGAGCAGTTCTTC.